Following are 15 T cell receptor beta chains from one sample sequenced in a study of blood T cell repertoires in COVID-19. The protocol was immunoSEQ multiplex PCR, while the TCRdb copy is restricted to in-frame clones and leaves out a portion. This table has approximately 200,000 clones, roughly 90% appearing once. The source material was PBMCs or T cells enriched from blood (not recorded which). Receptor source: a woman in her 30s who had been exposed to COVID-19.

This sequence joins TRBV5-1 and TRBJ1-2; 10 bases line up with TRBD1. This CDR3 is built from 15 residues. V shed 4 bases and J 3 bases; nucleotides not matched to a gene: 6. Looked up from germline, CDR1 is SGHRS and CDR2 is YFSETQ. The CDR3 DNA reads TGCGCCAGCAGCCCGACGACAGGGGGCGACTATGGCTACACCTTC. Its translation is CASSPTTGGDYGYTF.

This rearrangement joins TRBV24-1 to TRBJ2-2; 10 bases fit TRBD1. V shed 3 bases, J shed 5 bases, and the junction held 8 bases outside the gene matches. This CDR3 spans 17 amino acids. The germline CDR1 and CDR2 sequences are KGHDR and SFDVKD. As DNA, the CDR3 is TGTGCCACCAGTGATGAACGGGGACAGGGGTGGACCGGGGAGCTGTTTTTT. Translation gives CATSDERGQGWTGELFF.

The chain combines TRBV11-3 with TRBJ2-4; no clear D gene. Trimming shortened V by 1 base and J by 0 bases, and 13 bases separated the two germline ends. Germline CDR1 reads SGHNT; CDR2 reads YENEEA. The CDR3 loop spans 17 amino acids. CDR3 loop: CASSLGVSRGAKNIQYF. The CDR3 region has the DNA TGTGCCAGCAGCTTAGGGGTTAGCAGAGGAGCCAAAAACATTCAGTACTTC.

The CDR3 protein is CASRRYGAKNIQYF. The CDR3 bases are TGTGCCAGTCGTAGATATGGAGCCAAAAACATTCAGTACTTC. This chain connects TRBV7-2 to TRBJ2-4, with D hard to call. This CDR3 contains 14 residues. The germline CDR1 and CDR2 sequences are SGHTA and FQGNSA. Trimming cost V 9 bases and J 0 bases, with 12 bases left between them. Full variable domain (missing parts from reference TRBV7-2 and TRBJ2-4): GAGVSQSPSNKVTEKGKDVELRCDPISGHTALYWYRQSLGQGLEFLIYFQGNSAPDKSGLPSDRFSAERTGGSVSTLTIQRTQQEDSAVYLCASRRYGAKNIQYFGAGTRLSVL.

CDR3 in DNA: TGTGCCACCAGTGATGACGGACGGCGGGGGGGTGGCTACACCTTC. As protein: CATSDDGRRGGGYTF. The chain recombines TRBV24-1 with TRBJ1-2; tentatively, D is TRBD1 (5 bases). With 3 bases removed from V and 7 bases from J, the gap between germline ends came to 17 bases. This CDR3 comprises 15 residues. The germline V gene has CDR1 KGHDR and CDR2 SFDVKD.

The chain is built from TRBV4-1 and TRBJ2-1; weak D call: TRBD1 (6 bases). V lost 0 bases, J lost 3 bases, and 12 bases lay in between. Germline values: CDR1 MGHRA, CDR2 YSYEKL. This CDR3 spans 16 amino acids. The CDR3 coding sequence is TGCGCCAGCAGCCAAGAATCGAGACAGGTCTACAATGAGCAGTTCTTC. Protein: CASSQESRQVYNEQFF.

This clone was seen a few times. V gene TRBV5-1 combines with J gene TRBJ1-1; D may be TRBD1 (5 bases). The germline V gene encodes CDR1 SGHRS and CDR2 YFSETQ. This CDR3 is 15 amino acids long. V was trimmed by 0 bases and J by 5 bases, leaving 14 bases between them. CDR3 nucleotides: TGCGCCAGCAGCTTGGTTGGCCCCCGGGGGACTGAAGCTTTCTTT. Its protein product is CASSLVGPRGTEAFF.

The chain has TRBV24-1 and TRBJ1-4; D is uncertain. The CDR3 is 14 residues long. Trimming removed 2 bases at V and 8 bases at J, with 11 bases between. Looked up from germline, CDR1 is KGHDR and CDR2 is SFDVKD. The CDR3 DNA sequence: TGTGCCACCAGTGATTCCGGGGTTTCCGAAAAACTGTTTTTT. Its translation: CATSDSGVSEKLFF.

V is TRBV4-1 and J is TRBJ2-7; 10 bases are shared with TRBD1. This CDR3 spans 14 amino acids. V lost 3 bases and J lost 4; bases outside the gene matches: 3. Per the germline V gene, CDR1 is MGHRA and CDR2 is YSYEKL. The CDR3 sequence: CASSHDRGLYEQYF. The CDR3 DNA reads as TGCGCCAGCAGCCATGACAGGGGGCTATACGAGCAGTACTTC.

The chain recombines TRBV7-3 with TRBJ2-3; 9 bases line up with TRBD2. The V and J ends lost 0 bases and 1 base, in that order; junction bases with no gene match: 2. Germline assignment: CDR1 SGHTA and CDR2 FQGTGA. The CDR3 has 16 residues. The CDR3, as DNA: TGTGCCAGCAGCTTAACATCTAGCGGGGGCACAGATACGCAGTATTTT. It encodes CASSLTSSGGTDTQYF. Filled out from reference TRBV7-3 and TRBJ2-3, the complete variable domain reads GAGVSQTPSNKVTEKGKYVELRCDPISGHTALYWYRQSLGQGPEFLIYFQGTGAADDSGLPNDRFFAVRPEGSVSTLKIQRTERGDSAVYLCASSLTSSGGTDTQYFGPGTRLTVL.

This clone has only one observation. The chain's CDR3 is CASSPPTGHDGETQYF. CDR3 DNA: TGCGCCAGCAGCCCACCGACAGGACATGATGGGGAGACCCAGTACTTC. The chain employs TRBV5-1 and TRBJ2-5; D possibly corresponds to TRBD1 (6 bases). The V end was cut by 4 bases, the J end by 5 bases, with 21 bases between. Germline-derived CDR1 and CDR2 are SGHRS and YFSETQ. The CDR3 sequence is 16 residues long.

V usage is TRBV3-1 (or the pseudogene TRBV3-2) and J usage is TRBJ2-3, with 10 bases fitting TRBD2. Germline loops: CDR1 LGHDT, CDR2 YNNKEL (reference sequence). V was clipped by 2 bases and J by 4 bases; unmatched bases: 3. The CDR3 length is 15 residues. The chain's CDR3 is CASSQISGGSDTQYF. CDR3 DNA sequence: TGTGCCAGCAGCCAAATTAGCGGGGGGTCAGATACGCAGTATTTT.

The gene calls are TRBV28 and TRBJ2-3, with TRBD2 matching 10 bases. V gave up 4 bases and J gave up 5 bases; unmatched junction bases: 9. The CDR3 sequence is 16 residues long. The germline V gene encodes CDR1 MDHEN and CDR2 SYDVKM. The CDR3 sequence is CASSSLAGALGDTQYF. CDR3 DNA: TGTGCCAGCAGTTCCCTAGCGGGGGCCCTCGGAGATACGCAGTATTTT. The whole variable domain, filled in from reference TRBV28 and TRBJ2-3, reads DVKVTQSSRYLVKRTGEKVFLECVQDMDHENMFWYRQDPGLGLRLIYFSYDVKMKEKGDIPEGYSVSREKKERFSLILESASTNQTSMYLCASSSLAGALGDTQYFGPGTRLTVL.

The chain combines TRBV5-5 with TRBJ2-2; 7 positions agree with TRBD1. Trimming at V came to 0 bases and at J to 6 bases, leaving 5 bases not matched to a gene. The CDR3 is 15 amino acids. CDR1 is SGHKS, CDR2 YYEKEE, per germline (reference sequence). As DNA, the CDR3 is TGTGCCAGCAGCTTGGGGACAGGTCCCGCCGGGGAGCTGTTTTTT. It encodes CASSLGTGPAGELFF.

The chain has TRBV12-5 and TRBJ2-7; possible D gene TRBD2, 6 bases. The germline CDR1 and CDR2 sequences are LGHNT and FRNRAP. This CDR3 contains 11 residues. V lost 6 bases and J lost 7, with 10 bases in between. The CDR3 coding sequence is TGTGCTAGTGGCCGGGGGAGGGAGCAGTACTTC. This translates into CASGRGREQYF.